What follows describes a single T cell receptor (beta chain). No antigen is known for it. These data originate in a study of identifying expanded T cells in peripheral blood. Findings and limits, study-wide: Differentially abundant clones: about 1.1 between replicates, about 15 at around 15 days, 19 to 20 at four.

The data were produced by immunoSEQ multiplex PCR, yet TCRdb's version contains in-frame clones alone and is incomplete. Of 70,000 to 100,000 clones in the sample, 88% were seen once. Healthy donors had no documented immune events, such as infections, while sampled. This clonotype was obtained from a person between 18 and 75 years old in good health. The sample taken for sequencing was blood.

As DNA, the CDR3 is TGTGCCAGCAGCTTTTATTACAGGGGAGGGGAGAACACTGAAGCTTTCTTT. Protein sequence: CASSFYYRGGENTEAFF. The rearrangement links TRBV13 to TRBJ1-1; 7 positions match TRBD1. Germline trimming cut 3 bases from V and 1 base from J; bases unmatched to any gene: 11. Germline V gene sequence: CDR1 PRHDT, CDR2 FYEKMQ (reference sequence). The CDR3 runs 17 residues. Filled out from reference TRBV13 and TRBJ1-1, the complete variable domain reads AAGVIQSPRHLIKEKRETATLKCYPIPRHDTVYWYQQGPGQDPQFLISFYEKMQSDKGSIPDRFSAQQFSDYHSELNMSSLELGDSALYFCASSFYYRGGENTEAFFGQGTRLTVV.